This passage covers 20 T cell receptor beta chains from one sample sequenced in a study of OX40 agonist ivuxolimab in advanced cancers. Clones were read by immunoSEQ multiplex PCR, and TCRdb kept only the in-frame ones, dropping some. The table lists about 50,000 clones, 75% to 85% of them singletons. The sequenced sample was CD4+ or CD8+ T cells sorted from blood, obtained in a trial of the OX40 agonist ivuxolimab. The receptors were sampled from an adult with an advanced solid tumor such as melanoma, head and neck, liver or kidney cancer.

This chain links TRBV18 with TRBJ1-4; no definite D call. The germline CDR1 and CDR2 sequences are KGHSH and LQKENI. The CDR3 loop spans 15 amino acids. The V gene lost 5 bases and the J gene lost 3 bases, with 13 bases spanning the gap. The CDR3: CASSSNSGANEKLFF. In DNA, the CDR3 is TGTGCCAGCTCATCCAATTCCGGGGCTAATGAAAAACTGTTTTTT.

This clone was seen more than once but under ten times. Other DNA sequences in the sample encode the same CDR3. The chain has TRBV5-1 and TRBJ2-1; TRBD2 matches at 7 bases. CDR3 length: 15 residues. V lost 0 bases and J lost 3; bases outside the gene matches: 3. Per the germline V gene, CDR1 is SGHRS and CDR2 is YFSETQ. The CDR3 is CASSLGLAGYNEQFF. In DNA, the CDR3 is TGCGCCAGCAGCTTGGGACTAGCAGGCTACAATGAGCAGTTCTTC.

The gene calls are TRBV2 and TRBJ2-1; weak D call: TRBD2 (5 bases). The germline V gene encodes CDR1 SNHLY and CDR2 FYNNEI. CDR3 length: 13 amino acids. Trimming stripped 11 bases from V and 1 base from J, with 12 bases between. CDR3 sequence: CAGSDGSYNEQFF. DNA of the CDR3: TGTGCCGGGAGCGATGGATCCTACAATGAGCAGTTCTTC. Full variable domain (rest looked up from reference TRBV2 and TRBJ2-1): EPEVTQTPSHQVTQMGQEVILRCVPISNHLYFYWYRQILGQKVEFLVSFYNNEISEKSEIFDDQFSVERPDGSNFTLKIRSTKLEDSAMYFCAGSDGSYNEQFFGPGTRLTVL.

This clone showed up just a few times. J is TRBJ1-2 and V is TRBV30, with 8 positions matching TRBD1. Per the germline V gene, CDR1 is GTSNPN and CDR2 is SVGIG (reference sequence). J was trimmed by 6 bases and V by 2 bases; bases with no gene match: 5. The CDR3 extends over 13 amino acids. The CDR3 protein is CAWSRQGQNGYTF. CDR3 nucleotide sequence: TGTGCCTGGAGTAGACAGGGGCAGAATGGCTACACCTTC.

CDR3 nucleotide sequence: TGTGCCAGCTCGCGACGTGAGGGAACTGGAAACACCATATATTTT. Translated: CASSRREGTGNTIYF. V is TRBV18 and J is TRBJ1-3; D not resolved. V lost 6 bases and J 2 bases, leaving 14 bases between the germline ends. The germline V gene has CDR1 KGHSH and CDR2 LQKENI. The CDR3 loop spans 15 amino acids.

Only one count was recorded for this clone. In nucleotides, the CDR3 is TGTGCCAGTAGTATATCAGGGGGGAAATATAGCAATCAGCCCCAGCATTTT. Translating it yields CASSISGGKYSNQPQHF. This chain connects TRBV19 to TRBJ1-5, with 7 bases aligning to TRBD1. The CDR3 runs 17 residues. The trim removed 2 bases at V and 0 bases at J, leaving 7 bases unmatched. Per germline, CDR1 LNHDA and CDR2 SQIVND (reference sequence).

This chain uses TRBV7-2 with TRBJ2-1; possibly TRBD1 for D (6 bases). Germline lookup yields CDR1 SGHTA and CDR2 FQGNSA. The CDR3 covers 14 residues. V lost 5 bases and J lost 7, with 15 bases in between. The CDR3 region has the DNA TGTGCCAGCAGCCTCAGGGGAATCCTTAATGAGCAGTTCTTC. This encodes CASSLRGILNEQFF. Variable domain in full (rest from reference TRBV7-2 and TRBJ2-1): GAGVSQSPSNKVTEKGKDVELRCDPISGHTALYWYRQSLGQGLEFLIYFQGNSAPDKSGLPSDRFSAERTGGSVSTLTIQRTQQEDSAVYLCASSLRGILNEQFFGPGTRLTVL.

This CDR3 is CASSQADTPVYEQYF. In DNA, the CDR3 is TGCGCCAGCAGCCAAGCAGATACGCCCGTCTACGAGCAGTACTTC. The chain joins TRBV4-1 to TRBJ2-5; D is uncertain. The DNA end is more similar to TRBJ2-7, so the J call may be wrong. Per germline, CDR1 MGHRA and CDR2 YSYEKL. This CDR3 is built from 15 residues.

The V call is TRBV2, the J call TRBJ2-1; D may be TRBD1 (7 bases). The CDR3 runs to 13 residues. The V gene lost 3 bases and the J gene lost 10 bases, with 13 bases spanning the gap. In germline, CDR1 is SNHLY, CDR2 FYNNEI. CDR3 in amino acids: CASSDRRGREQFF. Here the CDR3 DNA reads TGTGCCAGCAGTGATCGGAGGGGGCGGGAGCAGTTCTTC.

The chain combines TRBV5-4 with TRBJ2-7; TRBD2 aligns across 9 bases. Looked up from germline, CDR1 is SGHNT and CDR2 is YYREEE (reference sequence). CDR3 length equals 15 residues. V gave up 2 bases and J gave up 3 bases; unmatched junction bases: 6. The CDR3 spells CASSFGLAGHYEQYF. Here the CDR3 DNA reads TGTGCCAGCAGCTTTGGCCTAGCGGGGCACTACGAGCAGTACTTC.

This clone was observed a handful of times. The DNA for the CDR3 is TGTGCCAGCAGCGTAGTTCAGGGAGGGACTGAAGCTTTCTTT. This codes for CASSVVQGGTEAFF. The rearrangement uses TRBV14 and TRBJ1-1; D perhaps matches TRBD1 (5 bases). CDR3 length: 14 amino acids. Germline V lookup: CDR1 SGHDN, CDR2 FVKESK. V lost 5 bases, J lost 5 bases, and 15 bases lay in between.

The CDR3 loop is CAWGLAGVGQETQYF. The CDR3 DNA sequence: TGTGCCTGGGGACTAGCGGGAGTTGGCCAAGAGACCCAGTACTTC. The V gene is TRBV30, the J gene TRBJ2-5, with 13 bases that match TRBD2. Trimming at V came to 5 bases and at J to 1 base, leaving 4 bases not matched to a gene. CDR1 is GTSNPN, CDR2 SVGIG, per germline (reference sequence). The CDR3 length is 15 residues.

The chain employs TRBV5-1 and TRBJ2-3, with TRBD1 as a possible D gene (6 bases). CDR3 length equals 15 residues. V was clipped by 4 bases and J by 0 bases, with 12 bases between them. Germline V gene data show CDR1 as SGHRS and CDR2 as YFSETQ. CDR3 coding DNA: TGCGCCAGCAGCCCGGACAGCACTAGCACAGATACGCAGTATTTT. Amino acids: CASSPDSTSTDTQYF.

The rearrangement links TRBV7-9 to TRBJ1-2; a possible D gene is TRBD1 (6 bases). Trimming removed 4 bases from V and 2 bases from J, with 14 bases in between. Looked up from germline, CDR1 is SEHNR and CDR2 is FQNEAQ (reference sequence). The CDR3 extends over 15 amino acids. Here the CDR3 DNA reads TGTGCCAGCAGCTACGCCAGGGGTGGGAACTATGGCTACACCTTC. Protein sequence: CASSYARGGNYGYTF.

V gene TRBV7-2 combines with J gene TRBJ2-1; D remains unclear. The CDR3 has 14 residues. Germline-derived CDR1 and CDR2 are SGHTA and FQGNSA. Trimming removed 8 bases at V and 9 bases at J, with 20 bases between. The CDR3 loop is CASVQIRGGTEQFF. DNA for the CDR3: TGTGCCAGCGTTCAGATAAGAGGCGGCACTGAGCAGTTCTTC.

The chain is built from TRBV9 and TRBJ1-6; D gene uncertain. V was pared by 3 bases and J by 0 bases, with 16 bases between. CDR1 and CDR2 from the germline V gene are SGDLS and YYNGEE. This CDR3 comprises 18 residues. The CDR3 DNA follows: TGTGCCAGCAGCGACCGCTGGGGTCCCGACTCCTATAATTCACCCCTCCACTTT. Protein sequence: CASSDRWGPDSYNSPLHF.

V gene TRBV12-2 combines with J gene TRBJ2-7; no DNA check was done on the table's D call, TRBD1. TRBV12-2 is a pseudogene locus. The CDR3 has 16 amino acids. CDR3 coding DNA: TGTGCAAGTCGCTTAGCCCCCAGGGGGGCAAACTACGAGCAGTACTTC. Amino acids: CASRLAPRGANYEQYF.

The CDR3 reads CASSRGPRGGYNEQFF. Here the CDR3 DNA reads TGCGCCAGCAGCCGGGGCCCCCGAGGGGGCTACAATGAGCAGTTCTTC. The J gene is TRBJ2-1, the V gene TRBV4-3; tentative D call: TRBD1 (6 bases). This CDR3 comprises 16 residues. Germline CDR1 is LGHNA and CDR2 is YSLEER. Trimming pared 4 bases from V and 3 bases from J, leaving 16 bases between.

The chain links TRBV10-1 to TRBJ2-1; 16 nucleotides line up with TRBD2. Germline CDR1 is WNHNN and CDR2 is SYGVQD (reference sequence). The CDR3 consists of 18 residues. V was pared by 8 bases and J by 7 bases, with 14 bases of the junction left unmatched. In DNA, the CDR3 is TGCGCCAGCGTTATTCCCGGGACTAGCGGGGGGGCAACAAATGAGCAGTTCTTC. Amino acid sequence: CASVIPGTSGGATNEQFF.

This clone was detected once. This sequence joins TRBV6-6 and TRBJ1-2; D might be TRBD1 (6 bases). The CDR3 extends over 12 amino acids. CDR1 and CDR2 from the germline V gene are MNHNY and SVGAGI (reference sequence). Between the trimmed V and J ends, which lost 11 bases and 2 bases, there was a span of 12 bases. CDR3 residues: CAVGQRNYGYTF. The CDR3 bases are TGTGCCGTAGGACAGCGGAACTATGGCTACACCTTC.